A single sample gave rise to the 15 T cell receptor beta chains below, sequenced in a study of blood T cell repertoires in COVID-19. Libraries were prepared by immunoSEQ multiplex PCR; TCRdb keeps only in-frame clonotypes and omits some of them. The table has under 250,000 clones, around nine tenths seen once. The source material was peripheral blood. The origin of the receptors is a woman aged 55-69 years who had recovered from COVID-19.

The chain's CDR3 is CSVGGVLTYEQYF. The CDR3 DNA sequence: TGCAGCGTGGGGGGGGTGCTCACCTACGAGCAGTACTTC. J is TRBJ2-7 and V is TRBV29-1, with 7 bases fitting TRBD2. Per the germline V gene, CDR1 is SQVTM and CDR2 is ANQGSEA. The CDR3 totals 13 residues. Unmatched junction bases numbered 7, after V lost 6 bases and J lost 2 bases.

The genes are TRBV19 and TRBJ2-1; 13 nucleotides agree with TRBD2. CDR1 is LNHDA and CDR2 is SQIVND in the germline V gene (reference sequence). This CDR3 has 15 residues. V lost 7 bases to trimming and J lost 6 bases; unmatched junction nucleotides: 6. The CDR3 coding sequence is TGTGCCAGTATGAGGTGGACTAGCGGGGGCAATGAGCAGTTCTTC. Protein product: CASMRWTSGGNEQFF.

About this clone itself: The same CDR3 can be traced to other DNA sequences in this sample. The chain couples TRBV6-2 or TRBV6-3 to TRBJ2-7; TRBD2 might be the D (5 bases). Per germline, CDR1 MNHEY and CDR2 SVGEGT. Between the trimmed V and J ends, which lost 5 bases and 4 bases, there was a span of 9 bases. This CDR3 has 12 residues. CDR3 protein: CASSRGVYEQYF. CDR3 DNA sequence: TGTGCCAGCAGTCGGGGAGTTTACGAGCAGTACTTC.

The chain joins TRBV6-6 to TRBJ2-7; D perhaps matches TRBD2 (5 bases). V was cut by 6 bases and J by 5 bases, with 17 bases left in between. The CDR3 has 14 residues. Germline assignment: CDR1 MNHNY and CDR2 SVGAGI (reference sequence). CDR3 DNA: TGTGCCAGCAGCCTTGAACTAGAAAGGGACGAGCAGTACTTC. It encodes CASSLELERDEQYF.

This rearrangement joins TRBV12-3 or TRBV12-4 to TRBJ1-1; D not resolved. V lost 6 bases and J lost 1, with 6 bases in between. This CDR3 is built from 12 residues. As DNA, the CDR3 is TGTGCCAGCAGCTCCGGGAACACTGAAGCTTTCTTT. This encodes CASSSGNTEAFF.

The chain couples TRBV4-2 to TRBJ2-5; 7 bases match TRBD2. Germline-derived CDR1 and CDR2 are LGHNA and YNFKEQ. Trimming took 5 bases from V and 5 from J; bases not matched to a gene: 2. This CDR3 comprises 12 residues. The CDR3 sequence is CASSSGTETQYF. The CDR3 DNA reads TGTGCCAGCAGCAGCGGGACGGAGACCCAGTACTTC.

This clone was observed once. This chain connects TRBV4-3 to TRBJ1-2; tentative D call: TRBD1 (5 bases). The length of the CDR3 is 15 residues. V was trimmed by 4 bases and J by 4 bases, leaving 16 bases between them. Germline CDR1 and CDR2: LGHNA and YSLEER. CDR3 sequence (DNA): TGCGCCAGCAGCCCTACCCTCAGGGATTTCTATGGCTACACCTTC. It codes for CASSPTLRDFYGYTF.

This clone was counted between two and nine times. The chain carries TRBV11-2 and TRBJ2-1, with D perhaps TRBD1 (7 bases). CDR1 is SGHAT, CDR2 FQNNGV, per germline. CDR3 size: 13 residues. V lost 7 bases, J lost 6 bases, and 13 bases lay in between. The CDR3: CASTAGGINEQFF. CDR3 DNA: TGTGCCAGCACCGCAGGGGGGATCAATGAGCAGTTCTTC.

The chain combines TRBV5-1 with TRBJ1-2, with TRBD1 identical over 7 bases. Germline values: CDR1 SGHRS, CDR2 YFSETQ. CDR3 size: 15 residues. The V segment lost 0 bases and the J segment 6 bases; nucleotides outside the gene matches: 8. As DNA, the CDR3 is TGCGCCAGCAGCTTGGAAGGGGGCCTCAGGCATGGCTACACCTTC. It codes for CASSLEGGLRHGYTF.

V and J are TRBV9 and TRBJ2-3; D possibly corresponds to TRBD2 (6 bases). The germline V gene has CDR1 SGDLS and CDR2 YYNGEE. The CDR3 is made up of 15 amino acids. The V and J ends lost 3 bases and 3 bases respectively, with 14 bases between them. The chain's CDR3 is CASSDGTLGTDTQYF. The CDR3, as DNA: TGTGCCAGCAGCGACGGGACTTTGGGTACAGATACGCAGTATTTT. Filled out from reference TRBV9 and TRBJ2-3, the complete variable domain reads DSGVTQTPKHLITATGQRVTLRCSPRSGDLSVYWYQQSLDQGLQFLIQYYNGEERAKGNILERFSAQQFPDLHSELNLSSLELGDSALYFCASSDGTLGTDTQYFGPGTRLTVL.

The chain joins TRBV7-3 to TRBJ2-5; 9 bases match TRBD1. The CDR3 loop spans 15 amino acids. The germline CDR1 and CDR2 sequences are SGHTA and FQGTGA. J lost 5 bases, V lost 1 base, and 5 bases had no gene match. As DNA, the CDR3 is TGTGCCAGCAGCTTAATGACAGGGGGATGGGAGACCCAGTACTTC. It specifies CASSLMTGGWETQYF.

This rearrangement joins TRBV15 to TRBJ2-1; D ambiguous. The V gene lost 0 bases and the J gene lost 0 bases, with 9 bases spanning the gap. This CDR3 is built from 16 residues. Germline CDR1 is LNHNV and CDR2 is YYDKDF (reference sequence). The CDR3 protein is CATSRDITSSYNEQFF. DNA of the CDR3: TGTGCCACCAGCAGAGATATTACGAGCTCCTACAATGAGCAGTTCTTC.

CDR3 nucleotides: TGCGCCAGCAGTCCCGGTACGAGCAATCAGCCCCAGCATTTT. Protein product: CASSPGTSNQPQHF. V is TRBV5-1 and J is TRBJ1-5; D is unresolved. Trimming took off 5 bases at V and 1 base at J, with 10 bases between the two ends. The CDR3 runs 14 residues. The germline V gene has CDR1 SGHRS and CDR2 YFSETQ.

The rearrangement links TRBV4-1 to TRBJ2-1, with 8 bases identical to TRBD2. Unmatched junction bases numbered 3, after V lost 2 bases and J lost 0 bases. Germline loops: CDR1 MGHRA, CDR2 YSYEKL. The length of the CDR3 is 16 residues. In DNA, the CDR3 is TGCGCCAGCAGCCAATCCGGGACTAGCTCCTACAATGAGCAGTTCTTC. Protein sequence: CASSQSGTSSYNEQFF.

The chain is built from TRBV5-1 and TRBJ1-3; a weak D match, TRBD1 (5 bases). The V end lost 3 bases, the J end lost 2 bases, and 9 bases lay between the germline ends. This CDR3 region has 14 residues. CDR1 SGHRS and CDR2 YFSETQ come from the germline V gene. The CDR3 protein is CASSSGVTGNTIYF. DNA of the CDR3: TGCGCCAGCAGCTCGGGGGTTACTGGAAACACCATATATTTT. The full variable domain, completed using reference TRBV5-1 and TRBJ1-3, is KAGVTQTPRYLIKTRGQQVTLSCSPISGHRSVSWYQQTPGQGLQFLFEYFSETQRNKGNFPGRFSGRQFSNSRSEMNVSTLELGDSALYLCASSSGVTGNTIYFGEGSWLTVV.